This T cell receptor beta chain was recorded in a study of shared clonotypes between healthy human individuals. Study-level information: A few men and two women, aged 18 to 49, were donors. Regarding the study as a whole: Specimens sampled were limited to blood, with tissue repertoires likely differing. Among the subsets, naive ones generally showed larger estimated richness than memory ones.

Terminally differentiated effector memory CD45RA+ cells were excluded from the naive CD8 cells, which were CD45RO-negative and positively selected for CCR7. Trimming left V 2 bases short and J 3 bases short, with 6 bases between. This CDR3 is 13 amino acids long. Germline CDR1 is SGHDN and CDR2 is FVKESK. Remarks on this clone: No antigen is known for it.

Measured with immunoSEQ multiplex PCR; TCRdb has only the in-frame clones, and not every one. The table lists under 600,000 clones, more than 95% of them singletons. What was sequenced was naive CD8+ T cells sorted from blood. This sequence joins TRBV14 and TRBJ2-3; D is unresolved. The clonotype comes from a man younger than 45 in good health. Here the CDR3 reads CASSQLPTDTQYF. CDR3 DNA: TGTGCCAGCAGCCAACTCCCAACAGATACGCAGTATTTT. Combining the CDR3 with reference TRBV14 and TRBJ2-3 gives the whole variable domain EAGVTQFPSHSVIEKGQTVTLRCDPISGHDNLYWYRRVMGKEIKFLLHFVKESKQDESGMPNNRFLAERTGGTYSTLKVQPAELEDSGVYFCASSQLPTDTQYFGPGTRLTVL.